This T cell receptor beta chain was captured in a study of cytomegalovirus exposure and HLA in healthy donors. The CDR3 spans 15 residues. Germline values: CDR1 LNHNV, CDR2 YYDKDF (reference sequence). V was trimmed by 0 bases and J by 8 bases, leaving 14 bases between them. 60 Vbeta and 13 Jbeta primers were used in PCR. Using immunoSEQ multiplex PCR, the repertoire was profiled, and TCRdb retains in-frame clones only, with some absent. The sample has roughly 100,000 clones; approximately 70% are singletons. This chain joins TRBV15 and TRBJ2-1; a weak D match, TRBD2 (5 bases). The clonotype originates from a woman aged 50 to 60 in good health and CMV-seronegative. Sequenced sample: PBMCs. CDR3 sequence (DNA): TGTGCCACCAGCAGAGATACAGAAATCGGGGATGAGCAGTTCTTC. This sequence encodes CATSRDTEIGDEQFF.